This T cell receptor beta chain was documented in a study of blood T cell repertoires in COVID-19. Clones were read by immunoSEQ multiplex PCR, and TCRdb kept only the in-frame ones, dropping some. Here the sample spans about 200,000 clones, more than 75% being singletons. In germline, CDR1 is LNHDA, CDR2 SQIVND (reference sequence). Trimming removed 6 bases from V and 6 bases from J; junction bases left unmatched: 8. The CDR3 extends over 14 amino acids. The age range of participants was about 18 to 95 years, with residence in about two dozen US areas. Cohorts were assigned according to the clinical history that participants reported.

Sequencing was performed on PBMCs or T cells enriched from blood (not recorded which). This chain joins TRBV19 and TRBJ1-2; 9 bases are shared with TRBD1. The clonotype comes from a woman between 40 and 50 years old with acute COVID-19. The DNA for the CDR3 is TGTGCCAGTAGCCCGACAGGGGGGGGAGATGGCTACACCTTC. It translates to CASSPTGGGDGYTF.